This T cell receptor (beta chain) was sequenced in a study of circulating CD8 cells and anti-PD-1 response in melanoma. Using roughly 16 ng of total RNA, TCR libraries were made with the QIAseq Immune Repertoire TCR panel. Using its own MiXCR run on the reads, TCRdb lists one record per CDR3 protein. The sample has more than 350 distinct CDR3 sequences; approximately 7% are singletons. V gave up 1 base and J gave up 2 bases, with 9 bases separating them. The CDR3 has 14 amino acids. Germline CDR1 SGHNT, CDR2 YYREEE (reference sequence). Four subsets defined by PD-1 and/or TIGIT were sorted from live CD3+CD8+TCRalphabeta+ cells.

This clonotype originated in a human donor with melanoma. The input for sequencing was CD8+ T cells from PBMCs, taken at baseline or after one month of anti-PD-1 therapy (not recorded which). This chain uses TRBV5-4 with TRBJ1-1; tentative D call: TRBD1 (5 bases). CDR3: CASSLRRGNTEAFF. CDR3 sequence (DNA): TGTGCCAGCAGCTTGAGAAGGGGAAACACTGAAGCTTTCTTT. The variable domain in full, with the rest retrieved from reference TRBV5-4 and TRBJ1-1, is ETGVTQSPTHLIKTRGQQVTLRCSSQSGHNTVSWYQQALGQGPQFIFQYYREEENGRGNFPPRFSGLQFPNYSSELNVNALELDDSALYLCASSLRRGNTEAFFGQGTRLTVV.